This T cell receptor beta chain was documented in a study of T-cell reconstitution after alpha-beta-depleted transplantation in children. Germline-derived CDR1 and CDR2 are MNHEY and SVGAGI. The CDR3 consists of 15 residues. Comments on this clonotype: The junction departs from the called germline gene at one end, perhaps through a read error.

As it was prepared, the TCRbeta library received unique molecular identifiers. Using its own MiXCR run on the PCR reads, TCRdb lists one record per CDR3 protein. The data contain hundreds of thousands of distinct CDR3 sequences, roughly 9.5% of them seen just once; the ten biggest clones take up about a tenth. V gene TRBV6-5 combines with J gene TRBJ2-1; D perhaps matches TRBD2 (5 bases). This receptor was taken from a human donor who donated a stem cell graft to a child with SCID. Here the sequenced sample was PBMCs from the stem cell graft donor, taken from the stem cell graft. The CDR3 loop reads CASSSLGRLYNEQLF. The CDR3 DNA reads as TGTGCCAGCAGTTCCCTGGGCAGACTATACAATGAGCAGTTATTC.